This T cell receptor beta chain was sequenced during a study of T cells in Graves' hyperthyroidism and ophthalmopathy. Study-wide findings and caveats: In the blood, most expanded thyroid clonotypes above 0.001 appeared as well.

About this clonotype: The antigen is undetermined.

Amplification targeted TCR beta CDR3 regions from RNA transcripts. Using the HTBI primer set, a first-round RT-PCR was run on the TCR CDR3. TCRdb fed the multiplex PCR reads into MiXCR, producing one record per CDR3 protein. The data contain hundreds of thousands of distinct CDR3 sequences, about 15% of them singletons. Reasons for excluding patients were uncontrolled infection, other autoimmune disease, pregnancy or lactation. This TCR was recovered from a woman aged 18 to 35 with Graves' hyperthyroidism. The sample was blood.

CDR3 sequence (DNA): TGCGCCAGCAGCTCGGGACTCCCGAAGGGAGAGACCCAGTACTTC. It translates to CASSSGLPKGETQYF. The V and J genes are TRBV5-1 and TRBJ2-5, with D maybe TRBD2 (6 bases). V was shortened by 3 bases and J by 4 bases, with 16 bases between the two germline ends. CDR1 is SGHRS, CDR2 YFSETQ, per germline. The CDR3 loop spans 15 amino acids.